This entry lists 5 T cell receptor beta chains sequenced from one sample in a study of brain T cells in children with intractable seizures (dated by TCRdb to the early 2020s). The library was generated by the immunoSEQ multiplex PCR assay. The table was pulled from immuneACCESS by TCRdb, which kept in-frame rearrangements only. Such tables lose some clones; where checked, under half of the loss comes from unresolved V genes, and the rest has no known cause. This sample has approximately 77,000 clones in its table, and 90% to 95% of those were observed once. The leading ten clones occupy around 1.6% of the sample. Interpreted using the paper, the time point label stands for: resected brain tissue, or blood drawn just prior to surgery. The sequencing used peripheral blood, collected at surgery. The receptors come from a boy under three years old with tuberous sclerosis and intractable seizures.

The V call is TRBV6-5, the J call TRBJ2-1; 10 positions match TRBD2. J was trimmed by 3 bases and V by 7 bases; bases with no gene match: 6. The CDR3 extends over 15 amino acids. Germline V gene data show CDR1 as MNHEY and CDR2 as SVGAGI. CDR3 coding DNA: TGTGCCAGCACCCAACTAGCGGGGCACTACAATGAGCAGTTCTTC. Its protein product is CASTQLAGHYNEQFF.

The V gene is TRBV18, the J gene TRBJ2-2; 7 bases map to TRBD1. The CDR3 spans 15 residues. The J segment lost 1 base and the V segment lost 6 bases, leaving 5 bases of the junction unmatched. Germline lookup yields CDR1 KGHSH and CDR2 LQKENI. CDR3 in DNA: TGTGCCAGCTCGACAGGGAATGGGAACACCGGGGAGCTGTTTTTT. This sequence encodes CASSTGNGNTGELFF.

CDR3 nucleotide sequence: TGTGCCAGCAGCCTGGACAGGGGTACATACGAGCAGTACTTC. It yields the protein CASSLDRGTYEQYF. The rearrangement uses TRBV11-2 and TRBJ2-7, with 9 positions matching TRBD1. The V and J ends lost 5 bases and 4 bases, in that order; junction bases with no gene match: 6. This CDR3 region has 14 residues. Germline CDR1 is SGHAT and CDR2 is FQNNGV.

The chain is built from TRBV11-3 and TRBJ2-7; D is undetermined. Germline loops: CDR1 SGHNT, CDR2 YENEEA. This CDR3 region has 12 residues. V was trimmed by 5 bases and J by 2 bases, leaving 7 bases between them. CDR3 loop: CASSGDTYEQYF. CDR3 coding DNA: TGTGCCAGCAGCGGCGACACCTACGAGCAGTACTTC.

J is TRBJ1-1 and V is TRBV19, with a possible D match to TRBD1 (6 bases). Trimming took 5 bases from V and 3 from J, leaving 19 bases between them. This CDR3 is built from 16 residues. Germline V gene sequence: CDR1 LNHDA, CDR2 SQIVND (reference sequence). This CDR3 is CASSSGYRGRHTEAFF. CDR3 DNA: TGTGCCAGTAGTTCTGGGTACCGGGGGCGACACACTGAAGCTTTCTTT.